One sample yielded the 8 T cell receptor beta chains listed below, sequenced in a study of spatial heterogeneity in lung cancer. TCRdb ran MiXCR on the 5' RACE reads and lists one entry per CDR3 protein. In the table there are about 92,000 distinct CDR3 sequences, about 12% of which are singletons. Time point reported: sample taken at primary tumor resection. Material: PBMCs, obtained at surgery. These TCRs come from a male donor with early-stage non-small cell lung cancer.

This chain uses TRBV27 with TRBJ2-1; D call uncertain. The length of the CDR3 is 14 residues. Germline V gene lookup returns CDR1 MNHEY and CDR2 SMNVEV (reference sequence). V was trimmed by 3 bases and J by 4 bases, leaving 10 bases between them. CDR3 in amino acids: CASSFSLRYNEQFF. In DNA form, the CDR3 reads TGTGCCAGCAGTTTTTCTCTACGGTACAATGAGCAGTTCTTC.

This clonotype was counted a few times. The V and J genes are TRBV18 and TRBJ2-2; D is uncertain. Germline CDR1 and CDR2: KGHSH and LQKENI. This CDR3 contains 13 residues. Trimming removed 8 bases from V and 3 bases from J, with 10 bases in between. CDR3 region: CASPTHDTGELFF. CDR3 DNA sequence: TGTGCCAGCCCCACCCACGACACCGGGGAGCTGTTTTTT.

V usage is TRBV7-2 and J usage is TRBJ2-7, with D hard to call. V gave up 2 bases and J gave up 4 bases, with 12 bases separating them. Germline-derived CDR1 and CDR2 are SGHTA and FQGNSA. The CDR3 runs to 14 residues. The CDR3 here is CASSLSGSWYEQYF. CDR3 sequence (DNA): TGTGCCAGCAGCTTATCCGGAAGTTGGTACGAGCAGTACTTC.

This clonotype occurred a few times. The CDR3 DNA follows: TGTGCCAGCAGTCTTCGAGGACAGAGCACAGATACGCAGTATTTT. It codes for CASSLRGQSTDTQYF. The chain is built from TRBV27 and TRBJ2-3, with D perhaps TRBD1 (6 bases). With 5 bases removed from V and 0 bases from J, the gap between germline ends came to 12 bases. Germline lookup yields CDR1 MNHEY and CDR2 SMNVEV (reference sequence). This CDR3 spans 15 amino acids.

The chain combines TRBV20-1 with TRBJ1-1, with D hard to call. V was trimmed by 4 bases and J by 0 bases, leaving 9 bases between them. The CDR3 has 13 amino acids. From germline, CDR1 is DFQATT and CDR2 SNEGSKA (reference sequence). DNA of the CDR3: TGCAGTGCTAAAGTAGTATTGAACACTGAAGCTTTCTTT. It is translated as CSAKVVLNTEAFF.

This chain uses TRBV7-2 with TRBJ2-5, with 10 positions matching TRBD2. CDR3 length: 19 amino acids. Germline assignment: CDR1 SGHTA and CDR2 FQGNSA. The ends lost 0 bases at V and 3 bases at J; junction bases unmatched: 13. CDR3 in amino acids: CASSLAIASGSLIKETQYF. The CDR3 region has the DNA TGTGCCAGCAGCTTAGCGATCGCTAGCGGGAGTCTTATCAAAGAGACCCAGTACTTC.

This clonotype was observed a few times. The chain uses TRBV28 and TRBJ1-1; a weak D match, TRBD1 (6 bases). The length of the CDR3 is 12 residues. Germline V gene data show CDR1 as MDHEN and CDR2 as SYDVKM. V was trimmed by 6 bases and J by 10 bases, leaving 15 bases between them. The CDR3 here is CASRALTGPAFF. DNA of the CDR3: TGTGCCAGCAGAGCTCTGACAGGTCCAGCTTTCTTT.

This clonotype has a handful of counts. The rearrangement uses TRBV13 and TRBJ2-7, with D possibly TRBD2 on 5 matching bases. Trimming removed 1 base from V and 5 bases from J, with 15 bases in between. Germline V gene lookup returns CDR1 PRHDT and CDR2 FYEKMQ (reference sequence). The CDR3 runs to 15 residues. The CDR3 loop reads CASSLAPGSGDEQYF. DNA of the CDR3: TGTGCCAGCAGCTTAGCTCCTGGGAGCGGTGACGAGCAGTACTTC.